These T cell receptor beta chains were read from a single sample in a study of control samples from healthy donors and cancer patients. Here immunoSEQ multiplex PCR was the method, and the copy in TCRdb shows in-frame clones only, minus some. The profile shows about 40,000 clones, roughly 92% of them singletons. Material: blood. The receptors were gathered from a woman between 45 and 60 years old in good health. Both conserved end residues are part of each CDR3. D genes are given only for firm matches. The size entry is marked missing in some rows and otherwise reads once, few, many or a size class.

>-|-|TRBV28|TRBJ1-1
CASTLMSNSEAFF
TGTGCCAGCACCCTGATGAGTAATTCTGAAGCTTTCTTT
>once|TRBD1|TRBV25-1|TRBJ2-3
CASRQGSTDTQYF
TGTGCCAGCAGACAGGGGAGCACAGATACGCAGTATTTT
>-|-|TRBV19|TRBJ2-3
CASSIDLLGESTDTQYF
TGTGCCAGTAGTATAGATCTTTTGGGGGAATCCACAGATACGCAGTATTTT
>-|TRBD1|TRBV6-2/TRBV6-3|TRBJ2-5
CASSRYQTGGKETQYF
TGTGCCAGCAGTCGTTACCAGACAGGGGGTAAGGAGACCCAGTACTTC
>-|-|TRBV3-1/TRBV3-2|TRBJ1-1
CASSQDWQNYEAFF
TGTGCCAGCAGCCAAGATTGGCAGAATTATGAAGCTTTCTTT
>-|-|TRBV6-5|TRBJ1-6
CASSYGAGQMNSPLHF
TGTGCCAGCAGTTACGGCGCCGGCCAGATGAATTCACCCCTCCACTTT
>-|-|TRBV28|TRBJ1-1
CASSRKPTEAFF
TGTGCCAGCAGCCGAAAGCCTACTGAAGCTTTCTTT
>-|TRBD1|TRBV6-6|TRBJ1-4
CASAPGQGGRNEKLFF
TGTGCCAGCGCTCCGGGACAGGGGGGCCGGAATGAAAAACTGTTTTTT
>once|-|TRBV7-8|TRBJ1-1
CASSPLRLTEAFF
TGTGCCAGCAGCCCACTTAGATTAACTGAAGCTTTCTTT
>-|-|TRBV18|TRBJ2-7
CASSPGRGGYEQYF
TGTGCCAGCTCCCCCGGAAGAGGAGGCTACGAGCAGTACTTC
>-|TRBD2|TRBV29-1|TRBJ2-3
CSALGLAGGPDTQYF
TGCAGCGCCCTTGGGCTAGCGGGGGGTCCAGATACGCAGTATTTT
>-|TRBD1|TRBV7-9|TRBJ1-1
CASSSRDRGIIEAFF
TGTGCCAGCAGCTCCCGGGACAGGGGGATAATTGAAGCTTTCTTT
>-|TRBD2|TRBV7-3|TRBJ2-5
CASSSSGAPGETQYF
TGTGCCAGCAGCTCGAGCGGGGCCCCGGGTGAGACCCAGTACTTC
>-|TRBD1|TRBV25-1|TRBJ2-1
CASSLEDRGYNEQFF
TGTGCCAGCAGCCTCGAGGACAGGGGGTACAATGAGCAGTTCTTC
>few|-|TRBV5-4|TRBJ2-7
CASSSDGSSYEQYF
TGTGCCAGCAGCTCGGACGGGAGCTCCTACGAGCAGTACTTC
>-|TRBD2|TRBV24-1|TRBJ2-1
CATSDPSGGAKNEQFF
TGTGCCACCAGTGACCCTAGCGGGGGGGCTAAAAATGAGCAGTTCTTC
>-|TRBD2|TRBV6-5|TRBJ2-3
CASSYRGDGPDTQYF
TGTGCCAGCAGTTACCGGGGGGACGGTCCAGATACGCAGTATTTT
>-|-|TRBV29-1|TRBJ2-7
CSVAETAYEQYF
TGCAGCGTTGCGGAGACAGCCTACGAGCAGTACTTC
>-|-|TRBV6-5|TRBJ1-5
CASSRQNNQPQHF
TGTGCCAGCAGTCGACAGAACAATCAGCCCCAGCATTTT
>-|TRBD1|TRBV5-6|TRBJ2-1
CASSFWTGTVNEQFF
TGTGCCAGCAGCTTTTGGACAGGGACGGTAAATGAGCAGTTCTTC
>-|TRBD1|TRBV9|TRBJ2-6
CASSVGPTGGRSGANVLTF
TGTGCCAGCAGCGTAGGCCCCACAGGGGGTAGGTCAGGGGCCAACGTCCTGACTTTC
>-|-|TRBV7-8|TRBJ1-5
CASSLDKPSQPQHF
TGTGCCAGCAGCTTAGACAAACCATCTCAGCCCCAGCATTTT
>-|-|TRBV11-2|TRBJ1-1
CARSMTETEAFF
TGTGCCCGCAGCATGACAGAAACTGAAGCTTTCTTT
>once|-|TRBV5-6|TRBJ2-7
CASSQDSRHEQYF
TGTGCCAGCAGCCAAGACAGTCGACACGAGCAGTACTTC
>-|-|TRBV9|TRBJ1-1
CASSVERGSGNTEAFF
TGTGCCAGCAGCGTAGAACGGGGCTCGGGGAACACTGAAGCTTTCTTT
>-|-|TRBV3-1/TRBV3-2|TRBJ1-1
CASSQDTRHTEAFF
TGTGCCAGCAGCCAAGATACGAGGCACACTGAAGCTTTCTTT
>-|TRBD1|TRBV12-3/TRBV12-4|TRBJ1-2
CASSLDRVYGYTF
TGTGCCAGCAGTCTGGACAGGGTCTATGGCTACACCTTC
>once|TRBD1|TRBV7-2|TRBJ1-2
CASSLRGPYYGYTF
TGTGCCAGCAGCTTAAGGGGGCCCTACTATGGCTACACCTTC
>-|TRBD1|TRBV3-1/TRBV3-2|TRBJ1-2
CASSTGTAYHYGYTF
TGTGCCAGCAGTACCGGGACAGCCTACCACTATGGCTACACCTTC
>-|-|TRBV19|TRBJ1-2
CASSTNLASYGYTF
TGTGCCAGTAGCACAAACCTCGCCTCGTATGGCTACACCTTC
>-|TRBD2|TRBV19|TRBJ2-3
CASRRLAGTDTQYF
TGTGCCAGTAGACGACTAGCGGGCACAGATACGCAGTATTTT
>-|-|TRBV7-2|TRBJ2-7
CASSLDGQGYYEQYF
TGTGCCAGCAGCTTAGATGGGCAGGGTTACTACGAGCAGTACTTC
>-|-|TRBV7-9|TRBJ2-2
CASSYAGELFF
TGTGCCAGCAGCTACGCCGGGGAGCTGTTTTTT
>-|-|TRBV7-9|TRBJ2-3
CASRSPLADSTDTQYF
TGTGCCAGCAGGTCCCCTTTAGCGGATAGCACAGATACGCAGTATTTT
>once|TRBD1|TRBV30|TRBJ1-5
CAWSTGQGDNQPQHF
TGTGCCTGGAGTACCGGACAGGGGGACAATCAGCCCCAGCATTTT
>few|-|TRBV7-8|TRBJ1-5
CASSLRRVEQPQHF
TGTGCCAGCAGCCTCCGCAGGGTGGAACAGCCCCAGCATTTT
>-|-|TRBV6-6|TRBJ1-5
CASSYPAGSSNQPQHF
TGTGCCAGCAGTTACCCCGCGGGCAGTAGCAATCAGCCCCAGCATTTT
>-|TRBD2|TRBV13|TRBJ2-3
CASSFMRGDTDTQYF
TGTGCCAGCAGCTTTATGCGGGGGGACACAGATACGCAGTATTTT
>-|-|TRBV7-6|TRBJ1-1
CASSLRGGEAFF
TGTGCCAGCAGCTTACGGGGGGGTGAAGCTTTCTTT
>-|-|TRBV3-1/TRBV3-2|TRBJ2-1
CASSPTRTGESYNEQFF
TGTGCCAGCAGCCCAACTAGGACGGGGGAATCCTACAATGAGCAGTTCTTC
>once|TRBD1|TRBV28|TRBJ2-5
CASSKIQGAETQYF
TGTGCCAGCAGCAAAATACAGGGGGCTGAGACCCAGTACTTC